This is a list of T cell receptor beta chains from one sample in a study of T cell changes during pregnancy in multiple sclerosis. Measured with immunoSEQ multiplex PCR; TCRdb has only the in-frame clones, and not every one. This sample carries 20,000 to 25,000 clones, roughly 88% of them seen once, and the ten largest clones take around 8%. The sample was CD8+ T cells from peripheral blood mononuclear cells, taken in the first trimester of pregnancy. The receptor source for this set is a female donor in good health, enrolled as a control in a pregnancy study. CDR3s include the opening cysteine and the closing phenylalanine or tryptophan. Fields, in order: D gene, clone size, J gene, V gene, CDR3 protein, CDR3 DNA. A D gene is named only where the DNA matches it firmly. Clone sizes are given selectively: once, few, many, or a class where the clone is expanded.

TRBD2 | NA | TRBJ2-1 | TRBV4-3 | CASSQERGGVYNEQFF | TGCGCCAGCAGCCAAGAACGGGGGGGAGTATACAATGAGCAGTTCTTC
NA | medium-sized | TRBJ1-1 | TRBV19 | CASSPHQGTNTEAFF | TGTGCCAGTAGTCCTCACCAGGGCACGAACACTGAAGCTTTCTTT
TRBD1 | NA | TRBJ1-1 | TRBV11-3 | CASSAGTGGAEAFF | TGTGCCAGCAGCGCCGGGACAGGGGGGGCTGAAGCTTTCTTT
NA | NA | TRBJ1-1 | TRBV15 | CATSREIPPGVDTEAFF | TGTGCCACCAGCAGAGAAATTCCGCCGGGTGTAGACACTGAAGCTTTCTTT
TRBD1 | NA | TRBJ2-7 | TRBV27 | CASSPPGQFYEQYF | TGTGCCAGCAGTCCTCCGGGACAGTTCTACGAGCAGTACTTC
NA | NA | TRBJ1-2 | TRBV9 | CASSKLTDGYTF | TGTGCCAGCAGCAAATTAACGGATGGCTACACCTTC
NA | NA | TRBJ2-7 | TRBV6-1 | CASSPRGSSYEQYF | TGTGCCAGCAGTCCGAGGGGGAGCTCCTACGAGCAGTACTTC
NA | NA | TRBJ2-7 | TRBV6-5 | CASSWGRGDYEQYF | TGTGCCAGCAGTTGGGGGAGGGGGGATTACGAGCAGTACTTC
TRBD1 | NA | TRBJ1-5 | TRBV4-1 | CASSNQGAGPQHF | TGCGCCAGCAGCAACCAGGGGGCAGGGCCCCAGCATTTT
NA | once | TRBJ2-7 | TRBV19 | CASSAGYEQYF | TGTGCCAGTTCGGCGGGCTACGAGCAGTACTTC
TRBD1 | NA | TRBJ2-7 | TRBV29-1 | CSAYRDRGDEQYF | TGCAGCGCGTACCGGGACAGGGGAGACGAGCAGTACTTC
TRBD1 | NA | TRBJ1-2 | TRBV28 | CASSPLGQGPIANYGYTF | TGTGCCAGCAGTCCGCTCGGACAGGGTCCCATAGCTAACTATGGCTACACCTTC
NA | NA | TRBJ2-7 | TRBV9 | CASSVAAGAYEQYF | TGTGCCAGCAGCGTAGCAGCAGGGGCCTACGAGCAGTACTTC
NA | NA | TRBJ1-1 | TRBV9 | CASSVEPGQMNTEAFF | TGTGCCAGCAGCGTAGAACCGGGACAAATGAACACTGAAGCTTTCTTT
NA | NA | TRBJ1-6 | TRBV7-9 | CATTGEGPTYNSPLHF | TGTGCCACCACGGGGGAGGGGCCGACCTATAATTCACCCCTCCACTTT
NA | NA | TRBJ2-7 | TRBV7-3 | CASSLSGTAAYEQYF | TGTGCCAGCAGCTTATCTGGGACTGCGGCCTACGAGCAGTACTTC
NA | NA | TRBJ2-3 | TRBV9 | CASSVGRGGSLGDTQYF | TGTGCCAGCAGCGTTGGTCGCGGGGGCTCTTTAGGAGATACGCAGTATTTT
NA | NA | TRBJ1-2 | TRBV6-6 | CASSQDFFGNYGYTF | TGTGCCAGCAGCCAGGACTTTTTCGGAAACTATGGCTACACCTTC
NA | NA | TRBJ1-2 | TRBV15 | CATSMEFGGFYGYTF | TGTGCCACCAGCATGGAGTTCGGGGGGTTCTATGGCTACACCTTC
NA | NA | TRBJ2-1 | TRBV5-1 | CASSLRGAFYNEQFF | TGCGCCAGCAGCTTGCGGGGGGCCTTCTACAATGAGCAGTTCTTC
NA | NA | TRBJ1-2 | TRBV10-2 | CASRSGVGYTF | TGCGCCAGCAGGTCAGGGGTTGGCTACACCTTC
TRBD1 | NA | TRBJ1-5 | TRBV7-9 | CASSLGGQGDQPQHF | TGTGCCAGCAGCTTAGGAGGACAGGGCGATCAGCCCCAGCATTTT
TRBD2 | few | TRBJ2-7 | TRBV29-1 | CSVREGSEHEQYF | TGCAGCGTCCGGGAGGGATCCGAACACGAGCAGTACTTC
NA | NA | TRBJ1-6 | TRBV7-9 | CASSWANSPLHF | TGTGCCAGCAGTTGGGCGAATTCACCCCTCCACTTT
NA | NA | TRBJ2-5 | TRBV7-9 | CASSQSRGTQYF | TGTGCCAGCAGCCAAAGCCGGGGGACCCAGTACTTC
NA | NA | TRBJ2-2 | TRBV4-3 | CASSLLAGELFF | TGCGCCAGCAGCCTCTTAGCCGGGGAGCTGTTTTTT
NA | NA | TRBJ1-2 | TRBV7-3 | CASSLTPGQNYGYTF | TGTGCCAGCAGCTTAACTCCCGGACAGAACTATGGCTACACCTTC
NA | few | TRBJ2-1 | TRBV19 | CASSIGAGSYNEQFF | TGTGCCAGTAGTATAGGGGCAGGTTCCTACAATGAGCAGTTCTTC
TRBD2 | NA | TRBJ2-1 | TRBV4-3 | CASSQDRLAGAPGSYNEQFF | TGCGCCAGCAGCCAAGATCGGCTAGCGGGGGCCCCGGGGTCCTACAATGAGCAGTTCTTC
TRBD1 | NA | TRBJ2-5 | TRBV5-4 | CASSSGTGGLQETQYF | TGTGCCAGCAGCTCGGGTACAGGGGGCCTCCAAGAGACCCAGTACTTC
NA | NA | TRBJ1-1 | TRBV5-5 | CASSPPGDTEAFF | TGTGCCAGCAGCCCCCCCGGGGACACTGAAGCTTTCTTT
TRBD1 | NA | TRBJ1-3 | TRBV7-9 | CASSPRTGLKNTIYF | TGTGCCAGCAGCCCGCGGACAGGGCTGAAAAACACCATATATTTT
NA | NA | TRBJ2-2 | TRBV5-1 | CASSLEGGYSGELFF | TGCGCCAGCAGCTTGGAGGGGGGGTATTCCGGGGAGCTGTTTTTT
NA | NA | TRBJ2-5 | TRBV11-2 | CASSLGQLWETQYF | TGTGCCAGCAGCTTAGGACAGTTGTGGGAGACCCAGTACTTC
NA | NA | TRBJ1-1 | TRBV15 | CATSDSWGSDAFF | TGTGCCACCAGCGACAGTTGGGGTTCTGACGCTTTTTTT
NA | NA | TRBJ2-1 | TRBV7-8 | CASSLAHRQAAYNEQFF | TGTGCCAGCAGCTTAGCCCACAGACAGGCCGCCTACAATGAGCAGTTCTTC
NA | NA | TRBJ1-2 | TRBV5-5 | CASSLELLYGYTF | TGTGCCAGCAGCTTGGAACTCCTCTATGGCTACACCTTC
NA | medium-sized | TRBJ1-2 | TRBV6-4 | CASSDAGDYNYGYTF | TGTGCCAGCAGTGACGCAGGGGACTACAACTATGGCTACACCTTC
NA | NA | TRBJ2-3 | TRBV7-6 | CASGGVRGTDTQYF | TGTGCAAGCGGTGGGGTGAGGGGCACAGATACGCAGTATTTT
NA | NA | TRBJ2-1 | TRBV4-1 | CASSSPPRGEQFF | TGCGCCAGCAGCAGCCCGCCAAGGGGTGAGCAGTTCTTC
TRBD1 | NA | TRBJ2-3 | TRBV5-5 | CASSLAWTGNTDTQYF | TGTGCCAGCAGCTTGGCCTGGACAGGGAACACAGATACGCAGTATTTT
NA | NA | TRBJ1-2 | TRBV7-6 | CASSLRGGRYGYTF | TGTGCCAGCAGCTTACGGGGGGGCCGCTATGGCTACACCTTC
NA | NA | TRBJ1-1 | TRBV7-3 | CASSSGGDTEAFF | TGTGCCAGCAGCTCGGGGGGAGACACTGAAGCTTTCTTT
NA | NA | TRBJ1-2 | TRBV21-1 | CASSKGDKDQVGYTF | TGTGCCAGCAGCAAGGGGGACAAGGATCAGGTAGGCTACACCTTC